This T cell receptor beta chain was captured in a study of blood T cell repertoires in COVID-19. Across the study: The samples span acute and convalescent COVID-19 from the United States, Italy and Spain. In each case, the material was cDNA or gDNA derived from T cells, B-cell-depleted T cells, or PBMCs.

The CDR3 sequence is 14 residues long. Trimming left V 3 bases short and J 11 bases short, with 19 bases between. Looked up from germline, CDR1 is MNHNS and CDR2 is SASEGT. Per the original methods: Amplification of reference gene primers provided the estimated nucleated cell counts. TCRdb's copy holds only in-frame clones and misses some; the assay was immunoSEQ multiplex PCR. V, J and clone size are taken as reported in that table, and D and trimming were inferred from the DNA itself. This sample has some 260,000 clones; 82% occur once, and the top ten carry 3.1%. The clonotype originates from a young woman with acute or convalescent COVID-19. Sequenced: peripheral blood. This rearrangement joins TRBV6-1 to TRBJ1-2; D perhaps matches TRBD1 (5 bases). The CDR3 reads CASSDPSARDSYTF. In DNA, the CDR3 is TGTGCCAGCAGTGATCCCTCCGCGCGGGACTCTTACACCTTC.